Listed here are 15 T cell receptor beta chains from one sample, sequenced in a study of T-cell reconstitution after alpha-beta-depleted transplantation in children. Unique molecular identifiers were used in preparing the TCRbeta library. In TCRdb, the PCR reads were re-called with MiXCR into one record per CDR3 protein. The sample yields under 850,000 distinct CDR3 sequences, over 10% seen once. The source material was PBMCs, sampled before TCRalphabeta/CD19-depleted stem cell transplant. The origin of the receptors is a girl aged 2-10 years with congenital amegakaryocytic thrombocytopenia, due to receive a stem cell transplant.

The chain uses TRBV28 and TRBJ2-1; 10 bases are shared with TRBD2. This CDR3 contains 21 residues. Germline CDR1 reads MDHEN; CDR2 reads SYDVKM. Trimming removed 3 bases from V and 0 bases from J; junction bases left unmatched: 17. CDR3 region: CASSFLNRASGSRGSYNEQFF. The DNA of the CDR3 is TGTGCCAGCAGTTTTTTGAACCGGGCTAGCGGGAGTCGGGGCTCCTACAATGAGCAGTTCTTC.

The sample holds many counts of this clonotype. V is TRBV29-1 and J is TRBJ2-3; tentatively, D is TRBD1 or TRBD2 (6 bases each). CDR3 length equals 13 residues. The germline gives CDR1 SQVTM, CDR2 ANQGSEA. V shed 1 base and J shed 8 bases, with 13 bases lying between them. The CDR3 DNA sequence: TGCAGCGTTGAAGTTGGGGGGCGAGTTACGCAGTATTTT. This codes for CSVEVGGRVTQYF.

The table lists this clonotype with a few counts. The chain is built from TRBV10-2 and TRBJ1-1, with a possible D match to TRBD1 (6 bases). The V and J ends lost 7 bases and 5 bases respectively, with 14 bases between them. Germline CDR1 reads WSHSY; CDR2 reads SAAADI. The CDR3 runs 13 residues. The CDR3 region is CASTMGGQTEAFF. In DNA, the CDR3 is TGCGCCAGCACAATGGGGGGGCAGACTGAAGCTTTCTTT.

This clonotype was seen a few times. The CDR3 DNA follows: TGTGCCAGCAGCCCCCCGTCCGGGGAGCTGTTTTTT. This encodes CASSPPSGELFF. The chain is built from TRBV7-9 and TRBJ2-2; no clear D. With 5 bases removed from V and 6 bases from J, the gap between germline ends came to 7 bases. This CDR3 has 12 residues. The germline V gene has CDR1 SEHNR and CDR2 FQNEAQ (reference sequence). The full variable domain, with the rest looked up from reference TRBV7-9 and TRBJ2-2, is DTGVSQNPRHKITKRGQNVTFRCDPISEHNRLYWYRQTLGQGPEFLTYFQNEAQLEKSRLLSDRFSAERPKGSFSTLEIQRTEQGDSAMYLCASSPPSGELFFGEGSRLTVL.

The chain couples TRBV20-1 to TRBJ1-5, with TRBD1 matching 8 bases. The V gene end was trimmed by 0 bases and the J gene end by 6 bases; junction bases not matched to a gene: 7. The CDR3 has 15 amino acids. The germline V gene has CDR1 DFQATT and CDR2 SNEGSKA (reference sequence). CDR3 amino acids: CSARERTGGRQPQHF. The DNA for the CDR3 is TGCAGTGCTAGAGAGAGAACAGGGGGACGTCAGCCCCAGCATTTT.

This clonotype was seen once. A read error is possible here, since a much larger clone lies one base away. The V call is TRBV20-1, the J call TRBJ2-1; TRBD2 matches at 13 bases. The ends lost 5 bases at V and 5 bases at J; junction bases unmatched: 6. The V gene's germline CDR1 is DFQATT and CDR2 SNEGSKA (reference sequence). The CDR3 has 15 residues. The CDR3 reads CSALGLAGKNNEQFF. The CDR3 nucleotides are TGCAGTGCTTTGGGACTAGCGGGAAAAAACAATGAGCAGTTCTTC.

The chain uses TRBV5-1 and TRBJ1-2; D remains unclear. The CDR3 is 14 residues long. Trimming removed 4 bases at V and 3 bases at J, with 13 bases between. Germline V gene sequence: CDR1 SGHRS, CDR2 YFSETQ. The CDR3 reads CASSVTPDHYGYTF. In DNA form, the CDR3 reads TGCGCCAGCAGCGTTACCCCGGACCACTATGGCTACACCTTC. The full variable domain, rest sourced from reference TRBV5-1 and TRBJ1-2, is KAGVTQTPRYLIKTRGQQVTLSCSPISGHRSVSWYQQTPGQGLQFLFEYFSETQRNKGNFPGRFSGRQFSNSRSEMNVSTLELGDSALYLCASSVTPDHYGYTFGSGTRLTVV.

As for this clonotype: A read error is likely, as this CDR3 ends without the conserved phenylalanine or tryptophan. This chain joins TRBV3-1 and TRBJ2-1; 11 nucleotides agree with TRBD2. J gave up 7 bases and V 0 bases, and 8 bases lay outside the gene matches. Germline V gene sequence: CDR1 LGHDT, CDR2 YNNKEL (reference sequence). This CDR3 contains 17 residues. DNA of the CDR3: TGTGCCAGCAGCCAAGAATTAGCGGGAGGGCACTTAAATGAGCAGTTCTTG. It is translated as CASSQELAGGHLNEQFL.

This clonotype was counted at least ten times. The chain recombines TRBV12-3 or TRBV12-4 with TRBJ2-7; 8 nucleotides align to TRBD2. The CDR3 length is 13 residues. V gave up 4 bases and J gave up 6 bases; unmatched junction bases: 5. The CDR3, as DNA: TGTGCCAGCAGTTCTAGCGGGCCTCTCGAGCAGTACTTC. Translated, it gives CASSSSGPLEQYF.

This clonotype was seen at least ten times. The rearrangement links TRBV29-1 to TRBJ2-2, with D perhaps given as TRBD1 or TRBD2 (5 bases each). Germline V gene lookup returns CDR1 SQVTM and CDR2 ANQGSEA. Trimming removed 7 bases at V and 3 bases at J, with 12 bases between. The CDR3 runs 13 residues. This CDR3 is CSGGAGDTGELFF. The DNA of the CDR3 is TGCAGCGGAGGGGCAGGAGACACCGGGGAGCTGTTTTTT.

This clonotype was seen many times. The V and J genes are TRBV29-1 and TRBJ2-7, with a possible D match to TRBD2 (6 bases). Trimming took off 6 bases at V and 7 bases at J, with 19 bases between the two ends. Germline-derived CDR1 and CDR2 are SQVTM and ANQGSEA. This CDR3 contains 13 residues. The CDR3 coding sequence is TGCAGCGTCTCTAGCGTATCTACGGGGGAGCAGTACTTC. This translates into CSVSSVSTGEQYF.

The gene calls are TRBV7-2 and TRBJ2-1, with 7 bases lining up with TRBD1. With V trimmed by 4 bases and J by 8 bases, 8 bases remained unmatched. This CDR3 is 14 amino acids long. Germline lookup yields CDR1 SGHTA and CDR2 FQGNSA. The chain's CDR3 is CASSSQTGIHEQFF. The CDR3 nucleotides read TGTGCCAGCAGCTCTCAGACAGGGATCCATGAGCAGTTCTTC.

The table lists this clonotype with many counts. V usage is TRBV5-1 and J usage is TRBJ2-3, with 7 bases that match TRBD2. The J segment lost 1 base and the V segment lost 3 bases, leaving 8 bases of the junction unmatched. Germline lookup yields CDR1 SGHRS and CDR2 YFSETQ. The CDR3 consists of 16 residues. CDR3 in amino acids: CASSSGRDYRTDTQYF. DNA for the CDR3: TGCGCCAGCAGCTCGGGCCGGGACTACCGCACAGATACGCAGTATTTT.

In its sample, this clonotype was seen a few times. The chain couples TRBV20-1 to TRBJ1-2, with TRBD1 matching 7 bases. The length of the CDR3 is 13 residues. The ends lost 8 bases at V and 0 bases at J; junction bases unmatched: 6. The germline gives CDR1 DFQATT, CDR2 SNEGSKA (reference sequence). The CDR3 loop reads CSTEDRSNYGYTF. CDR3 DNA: TGCAGTACAGAGGACAGGTCTAACTATGGCTACACCTTC.

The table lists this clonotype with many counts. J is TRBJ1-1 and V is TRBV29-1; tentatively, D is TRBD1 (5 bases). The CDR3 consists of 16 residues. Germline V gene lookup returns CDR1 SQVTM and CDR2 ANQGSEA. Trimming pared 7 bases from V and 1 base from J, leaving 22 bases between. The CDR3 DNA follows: TGCAGCGCTGTCGGGACCGACCTAGAAGCGAACACTGAAGCTTTCTTT. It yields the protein CSAVGTDLEANTEAFF.